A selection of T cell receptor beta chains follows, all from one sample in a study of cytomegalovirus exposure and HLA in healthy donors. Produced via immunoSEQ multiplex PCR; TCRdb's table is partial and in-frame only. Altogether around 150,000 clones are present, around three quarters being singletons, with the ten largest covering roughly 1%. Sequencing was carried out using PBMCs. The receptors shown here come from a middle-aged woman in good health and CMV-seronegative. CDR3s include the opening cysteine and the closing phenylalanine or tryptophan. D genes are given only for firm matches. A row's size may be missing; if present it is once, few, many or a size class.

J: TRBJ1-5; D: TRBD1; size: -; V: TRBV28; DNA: TGTGCCAGCAGTTTAGTGGGACAGGGGGCCAGACAGCCCCAGCATTTT; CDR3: CASSLVGQGARQPQHF
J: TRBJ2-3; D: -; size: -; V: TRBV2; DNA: TGTGCCAGCAGTGTTCAGGGTTCTAGCACAGATACGCAGTATTTT; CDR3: CASSVQGSSTDTQYF
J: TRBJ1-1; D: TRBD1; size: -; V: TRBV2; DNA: TGTGCCAGCAGGACGGGACAGATGAACACTGAAGCTTTCTTT; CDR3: CASRTGQMNTEAFF
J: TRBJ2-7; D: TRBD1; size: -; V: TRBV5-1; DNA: TGCGCCAGCAGTTCAATGACAGGGTCTAACGAGCAGTACTTC; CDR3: CASSSMTGSNEQYF
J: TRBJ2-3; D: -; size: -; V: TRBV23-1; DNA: TGCGCCAGCAGGGACAGACCTAGCACAGATACGCAGTATTTT; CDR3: CASRDRPSTDTQYF
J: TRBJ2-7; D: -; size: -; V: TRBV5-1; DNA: TGCGCCAGCAGCTTGGGACAGCTAGACTACGAGCAGTACTTC; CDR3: CASSLGQLDYEQYF
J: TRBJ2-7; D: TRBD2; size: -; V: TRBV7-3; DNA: TGTGCCAGCAGCCAAGACCATCCCGGGACTAGTTCTTCCTACGAGCAGTACTTC; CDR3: CASSQDHPGTSSSYEQYF
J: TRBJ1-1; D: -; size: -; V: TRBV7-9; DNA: TGTGCCAGCAGCCCCCGCCGGAGTGACACTGAAGCTTTCTTT; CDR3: CASSPRRSDTEAFF
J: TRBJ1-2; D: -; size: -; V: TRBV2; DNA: TGTGCCAGCAGTGAGGGCAGGGGATCGGGTGGCTACACCTTC; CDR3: CASSEGRGSGGYTF
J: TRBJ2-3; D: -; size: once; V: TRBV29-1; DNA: TGCAGCGTTCACTCAGGGGATACGCAGTATTTT; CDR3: CSVHSGDTQYF
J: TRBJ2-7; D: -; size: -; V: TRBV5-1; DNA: TGCGCCAGCAGCCAACCACAACAGGGTGGGAATTACTACGAGCAGTACTTC; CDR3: CASSQPQQGGNYYEQYF
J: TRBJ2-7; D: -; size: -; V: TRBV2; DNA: TGTGCCAGCAGTGAAGCGCCAAGGGGGGGTGTCGAGCAGTACTTC; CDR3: CASSEAPRGGVEQYF
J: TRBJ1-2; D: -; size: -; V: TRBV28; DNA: TGTGCCAGCAGATCTGGGGGCGATGTCTATGGCTACACCTTC; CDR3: CASRSGGDVYGYTF
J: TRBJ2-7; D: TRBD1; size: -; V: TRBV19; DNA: TGTGCCAGTAGTCCTCGACAGGGGCGGGGAAACGAGCAGTACTTC; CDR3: CASSPRQGRGNEQYF
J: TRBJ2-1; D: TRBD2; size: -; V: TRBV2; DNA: TGTGCCAGCAGCAAAGGACTAGCGGGAGAGGGTAACAATGAGCAGTTCTTC; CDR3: CASSKGLAGEGNNEQFF
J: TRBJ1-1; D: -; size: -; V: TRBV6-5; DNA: TGTGCCAGCATCCCCTGGGGGCCGAACACTGAAGCTTTCTTT; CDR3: CASIPWGPNTEAFF
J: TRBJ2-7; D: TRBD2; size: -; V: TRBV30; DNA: TGTGCCTGGAGGGATACGGGCGGGAGCGGTCTGAGGCAGTACTTC; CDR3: CAWRDTGGSGLRQYF
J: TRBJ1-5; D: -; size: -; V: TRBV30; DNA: TGTGCCTGGAGCCAACAAGGGGGTCAGCCCCAGCATTTT; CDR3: CAWSQQGGQPQHF
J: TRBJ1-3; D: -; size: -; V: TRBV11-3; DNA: TGTGCCAGCAGCCGACACCCGTATTCTGGAAACACCATATATTTT; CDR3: CASSRHPYSGNTIYF
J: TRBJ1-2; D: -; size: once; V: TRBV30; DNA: TGTGCCTGGAGTGTAGCCTATGGCTACACCTTC; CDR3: CAWSVAYGYTF
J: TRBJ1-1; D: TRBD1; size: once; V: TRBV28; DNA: TGTGCCAGCAGTCCAACGACAGGGTGGGTCACTGAAGCTTTCTTT; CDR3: CASSPTTGWVTEAFF